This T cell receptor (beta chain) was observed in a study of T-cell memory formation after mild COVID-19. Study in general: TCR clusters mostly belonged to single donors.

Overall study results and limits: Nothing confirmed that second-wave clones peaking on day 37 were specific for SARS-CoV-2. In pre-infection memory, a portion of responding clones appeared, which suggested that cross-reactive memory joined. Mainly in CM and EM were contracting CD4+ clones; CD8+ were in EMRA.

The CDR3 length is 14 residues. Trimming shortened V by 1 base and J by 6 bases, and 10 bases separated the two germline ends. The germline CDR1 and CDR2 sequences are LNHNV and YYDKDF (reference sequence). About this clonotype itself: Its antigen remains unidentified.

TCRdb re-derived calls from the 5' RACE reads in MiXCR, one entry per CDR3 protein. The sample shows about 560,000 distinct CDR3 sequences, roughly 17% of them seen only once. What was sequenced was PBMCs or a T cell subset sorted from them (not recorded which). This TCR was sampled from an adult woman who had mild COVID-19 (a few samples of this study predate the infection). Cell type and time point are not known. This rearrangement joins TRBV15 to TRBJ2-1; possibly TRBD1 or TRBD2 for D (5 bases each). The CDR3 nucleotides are TGTGCCACCAGCAGAGGGGACCCGCCCAATGAGCAGTTCTTC. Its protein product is CATSRGDPPNEQFF.